This T cell receptor beta chain was sequenced during a study of T cell clones after liver transplantation (dated by TCRdb to between 2019 and 2020). At the level of the whole study: The samples were obtained from ITN030ST, a randomized trial that attempted immunosuppression withdrawal within 2 years after liver transplantation. Of the eight recipients, a few were HCV-positive, while the remaining recipients had been transplanted for non-autoimmune, non-viral indications. Subjects received no induction therapy and standard immunosuppression until randomization at 12-24 months post-transplant. Tolerance meant complete immunosuppression withdrawal for at least one year without liver enzymes rising beyond twice the upper limit of normal. Blood samples were collected pre-transplant, pre-randomization before withdrawal, and post-randomization after either complete withdrawal or failed withdrawal. Of the 8 liver transplant recipients making up the studied cohort, 3 were classified as tolerant and 5 as non-tolerant. After a pre-transplant mixed lymphocyte reaction, TCRbeta sequencing was used to pinpoint donor-reactive T cell clones, which were subsequently tracked in post-transplant blood. Third party-reactive TCRbeta sequences from pre-transplant MLRs were also identified as an antigen-independent comparator for donor-reactive sequences.

With respect to this clone: No cognate antigen has been identified for it. Base qualities are not recorded, but no much larger clone differs from it by a single base.

The paper as a whole reports these results and caveats: In a couple of subjects, low numbers of available donor cells limited the measurable donor-reactive repertoire. When repertoire turnover was taken into account, detection of donor-reactive sequences was significantly reduced in 7 of 8 subjects for CD4 and in 8 of 8 subjects for CD8. Donor-reactive sequences declined more than third party-reactive ones, suggesting partial antigen-specific deletion unrelated to withdrawal success. Because of small, heterogeneous patient numbers and non-standardized post-transplant time points, the conclusions were only preliminary. Because allograft tissue specimens were not available, migration of donor-reactive T cells into the graft, rather than deletion, may have occurred. In most of the 8 subjects, circulating donor-reactive CD4 TCRbeta sequences decreased significantly after transplant, regardless of tolerance or HCV status.

Unstimulated PBMCs, after thawing, were stained for CD3, CD4 and CD8 and then FACS-sorted into CD3+CD4+ and CD3+CD8+ populations. All 8 studied subjects were randomized to withdrawal of immunosuppression. The Qiagen DNeasy Blood and Tissue Kit was used for genomic DNA isolation. Frozen genomic DNA underwent high-throughput TCRbeta CDR3 sequencing by immunoSEQ, including PCR amplification, mapping, bias correction and internal controls. The paper's data handling went like this. Only productive rearrangements were retained, and each unique TCRbeta sequence was defined by its CDR3 nucleotide sequence together with its V and J gene. For classification of a sequence as donor-reactive, at least 5-fold expansion in CFSE-low cells relative to unstimulated pre-transplant cells and a frequency of at least 0.01% were required. To ensure at least 90% detection power, minimum frequency thresholds were set for each subject based on that subject's lowest-template unstimulated sample. Repertoire turnover was measured by Jensen-Shannon divergence between the top 1000 TCRbeta sequences post- and pre-transplant. Two-sided Fisher's exact tests were used to test for changes in how often donor-reactive sequences were detected. In its TCRdb copy, this immuneACCESS table keeps in-frame sequences only and misses some clones. Where compared with another copy, unresolved V genes explain less than half of these, and the others have no known cause. The DNA gave D and trimming, while V, J and clone size come from that table. The sample table contains fewer than 45,000 clones; only one count was recorded for 70% to 90% of them. The top ten constitute 2.5% of the sample.

This specimen consisted of CD4+ T cells from blood, obtained 24 months after liver transplant. This TCR was recovered from a human patient who received a liver transplant. A transplant means some T cells may be of graft donor rather than patient origin.

The bases read TGTGCCAGCAGCCTAGCGGGAGGGCCGGGAGATACGCAGTATTTT. The encoded protein is CASSLAGGPGDTQYF. The chain joins TRBV28 to TRBJ2-3; 12 nucleotides in the junction match TRBD2. From V the trimming removes 6 bases and from J it removes 5 bases, while the gene matches leave 6 bases of the junction unaccounted for. The CDR3 runs 15 amino acids, cysteine and phenylalanine included. CDR3 DNA only is kept here, 45 bases in frame from base 1. CDR1 MDHEN and CDR2 SYDVKM were looked up in the germline V gene.